Following are 24 T cell receptor beta chains from one sample sequenced in a study of T cells in Graves' hyperthyroidism and ophthalmopathy. TCR beta CDR3 regions were amplified from RNA. When the TCR CDR3 underwent first-round RT-PCR, the HTBI primer set was used. In TCRdb, the multiplex PCR reads were re-called with MiXCR into one record per CDR3 protein. The data show hundreds of thousands of distinct CDR3 sequences, 35% to 40% seen once. Sequencing was performed on blood. These receptors all stem from a man aged 18 to 29 with Graves' hyperthyroidism.

The chain is built from TRBV5-8 and TRBJ2-7; tentative D call: TRBD2 (6 bases). V lost 3 bases and J 3 bases, leaving 7 bases between the germline ends. Germline-derived CDR1 and CDR2 are SGHTS and YDEGEE. The CDR3 sequence is 12 residues long. The CDR3 spells CASSSDYYEQYF. In DNA form, the CDR3 reads TGTGCCAGCAGCTCGGACTACTACGAGCAGTACTTC. Based on the CDR3 plus reference TRBV5-8 and TRBJ2-7, the full variable domain is EAGVTQSPTHLIKTRGQQATLRCSPISGHTSVYWYQQALGLGLQFLLWYDEGEERNRGNFPPRFSGRQFPNYSSELNVNALELEDSALYLCASSSDYYEQYFGPGTRLTVT.

Worth noting for this clonotype: A read error may be the cause here, since a much bigger clone is one base away. V gene TRBV5-1 combines with J gene TRBJ2-5; unclear D gene. The germline V and J ends were trimmed by 4 bases and 5 bases, with 12 bases remaining between them. The CDR3 loop spans 13 amino acids. Germline lookup yields CDR1 SGHRS and CDR2 YFSETQ. This CDR3 is CASSNDGWETQYF. CDR3 DNA: TGCGCCAGCAGCAACGACGGGTGGGAGACCCAGTACTTC.

This clonotype was counted ten times or more. The genes are TRBV2 and TRBJ1-5; D uncertain. Germline V CDR1 and CDR2: SNHLY, FYNNEI. The V gene lost 3 bases and the J gene lost 2 bases, with 17 bases spanning the gap. This CDR3 spans 17 amino acids. In nucleotides, the CDR3 is TGTGCCAGCAGTGAGACCAGTGCGCTCATGGGCAATCAGCCCCAGCATTTT. This codes for CASSETSALMGNQPQHF.

The chain couples TRBV20-1 to TRBJ2-2, with no clear D. The CDR3 loop spans 15 amino acids. V was cut by 3 bases and J by 1 base, with 12 bases left in between. The germline CDR1 and CDR2 sequences are DFQATT and SNEGSKA (reference sequence). CDR3 amino acids: CSARDARKNTGELFF. Written as DNA, the CDR3 is TGCAGTGCTAGGGACGCCCGAAAGAACACCGGGGAGCTGTTTTTT.

J is TRBJ2-5 and V is TRBV7-7, with 9 nucleotides matching TRBD1. V trimming: 8 bases; J trimming: 5 bases; junction bases outside the gene matches: 6. This CDR3 has 13 residues. Germline CDR1 is SSHAT and CDR2 is FNYEAQ (reference sequence). In DNA form, the CDR3 reads TGTGCCAGCGGTTGGACAGGGGAGGAGACCCAGTACTTC. It translates to CASGWTGEETQYF.

This clonotype was seen repeatedly, ten times or more. The genes are TRBV20-1 and TRBJ1-5; D remains unclear. Germline V gene lookup returns CDR1 DFQATT and CDR2 SNEGSKA (reference sequence). V was shortened by 5 bases and J by 0 bases, with 11 bases between the two germline ends. CDR3 length: 14 amino acids. DNA for the CDR3: TGCAGTGCTCGCCCCCCCGGTAGCAATCAGCCCCAGCATTTT. Amino acid sequence: CSARPPGSNQPQHF.

The chain recombines TRBV24-1 with TRBJ2-1, with 9 bases identical to TRBD2. Germline lookup yields CDR1 KGHDR and CDR2 SFDVKD. The V and J ends lost 7 bases and 7 bases, in that order; junction bases with no gene match: 10. This CDR3 has 15 residues. This chain's CDR3 is CATRGQGLATNEQFF. CDR3 nucleotides: TGTGCCACCAGGGGCCAGGGACTAGCTACAAATGAGCAGTTCTTC.

The genes are TRBV7-9 and TRBJ2-5, with D perhaps matching TRBD1 or TRBD2 (5 bases each). The J call may be in error: the DNA end matches TRBJ2-7 better. Germline V CDR1 and CDR2: SEHNR, FQNEAQ (reference sequence). The CDR3 has 15 residues. The CDR3 sequence is CASSAWDQRPYEQYF. DNA of the CDR3: TGTGCCAGCAGCGCATGGGACCAGCGCCCCTACGAGCAGTACTTC.

The sample holds many counts of this clonotype. This chain joins TRBV7-9 and TRBJ2-5, with unresolved D. Trimming took off 1 base at V and 7 bases at J, with 10 bases between the two ends. CDR1 is SEHNR and CDR2 is FQNEAQ in the germline V gene (reference sequence). This CDR3 region has 13 residues. The CDR3 nucleotides read TGTGCCAGCAGCTTAGATCAAGGATTGACCCAGTACTTC. The encoded protein is CASSLDQGLTQYF.

The J gene is TRBJ1-3, the V gene TRBV14, with D unclear. This CDR3 is built from 16 residues. V was shortened by 2 bases and J by 2 bases, with 13 bases between the two germline ends. The germline V gene has CDR1 SGHDN and CDR2 FVKESK. The CDR3 region is CASSQPRAGTGNTIYF. The CDR3 nucleotides are TGTGCCAGCAGCCAACCACGGGCGGGTACTGGAAACACCATATATTTT.

This clonotype has a count of ten or more. The chain uses TRBV29-1 and TRBJ2-7; D is ambiguous. The CDR3 covers 13 residues. V lost 5 bases and J 0 bases, leaving 11 bases between the germline ends. Germline CDR1 SQVTM, CDR2 ANQGSEA. CDR3 nucleotide sequence: TGCAGCGTTCTTACCCCGAGCTCCTACGAGCAGTACTTC. Translation gives CSVLTPSSYEQYF.

The gene calls are TRBV2 and TRBJ2-2, with D maybe TRBD1 (6 bases). CDR3 size: 16 residues. Deletions cut 8 bases from V and 2 bases from J, with 18 bases between. Germline loops: CDR1 SNHLY, CDR2 FYNNEI. CDR3 in amino acids: CASGLPGTRNTGELFF. The DNA for the CDR3 is TGTGCCAGCGGGTTGCCCGGGACACGAAACACCGGGGAGCTGTTTTTT.

This clonotype was seen ten or more times. The chain links TRBV29-1 to TRBJ1-1; D unclear. The CDR3 length is 13 residues. Trimming removed 0 bases at V and 5 bases at J, with 10 bases between. CDR1 and CDR2 (germline): SQVTM, ANQGSEA. The CDR3: CSVEDNEGTEAFF. CDR3 bases: TGCAGCGTTGAAGATAACGAGGGAACTGAAGCTTTCTTT.

The chain combines TRBV19 with TRBJ1-1; D perhaps matches TRBD1 (5 bases). The germline V and J ends were trimmed by 1 base and 6 bases, with 18 bases remaining between them. The CDR3 is 16 residues long. Germline V gives CDR1 LNHDA, CDR2 SQIVND (reference sequence). DNA of the CDR3: TGTGCCAGTAGTATAGGTCCGGGACCTCCGAGCGCTGAAGCTTTCTTT. It codes for CASSIGPGPPSAEAFF.

The V and J genes are TRBV12-3 or TRBV12-4 and TRBJ2-7, with D possibly TRBD1 on 6 matching bases. The CDR3 is made up of 14 amino acids. Trimming took off 2 bases at V and 5 bases at J, with 13 bases between the two ends. In DNA, the CDR3 is TGTGCCAGCAGTTTATTTGGGACACACGACGAGCAGTACTTC. Protein: CASSLFGTHDEQYF.

This chain uses TRBV7-2 with TRBJ2-6; weak D call: TRBD1 (6 bases). The germline gives CDR1 SGHTA, CDR2 FQGNSA. V lost 11 bases to trimming and J lost 4 bases, with 21 bases between them. The length of the CDR3 is 16 residues. The CDR3 spells CALTTGPYRGANVLTF. In DNA, the CDR3 is TGTGCCCTCACGACAGGCCCCTATAGGGGGGCCAACGTCCTGACTTTC.

This clonotype is a singleton in its sample. The V gene is TRBV9, the J gene TRBJ1-1, with D uncertain. V lost 4 bases and J 0 bases, leaving 10 bases between the germline ends. This CDR3 has 14 residues. CDR1 and CDR2 (germline): SGDLS, YYNGEE. CDR3 loop: CASSYIQVNTEAFF. CDR3 nucleotide sequence: TGTGCCAGCAGCTACATCCAAGTGAACACTGAAGCTTTCTTT.

Points on this clonotype: A clone one base away is much larger, so this may be a read error. The chain joins TRBV14 to TRBJ1-6; no reliable D call. Germline CDR1 SGHDN, CDR2 FVKESK. This CDR3 spans 13 amino acids. CDR3 DNA: TGTGCCAGCAGCCGTTCGGTTGGTTCACCCCTCCGCTTT. It translates to CASSRSVGSPLRF.

The V and J genes are TRBV19 and TRBJ2-7; the D is unclear. Germline CDR1 and CDR2: LNHDA and SQIVND (reference sequence). This CDR3 comprises 17 residues. V was pared by 1 base and J by 2 bases, with 18 bases between. The CDR3 region is CASSIAQRHGWPYEQYF. The CDR3 DNA is TGTGCCAGTAGTATAGCTCAACGACACGGGTGGCCCTACGAGCAGTACTTC.

This clonotype was seen ten or more times. This chain links TRBV6-5 with TRBJ1-1, with 7 bases aligning to TRBD1. The CDR3 covers 11 residues. Germline loops: CDR1 MNHEY, CDR2 SVGAGI. With 7 bases clipped from V and 8 bases from J, the junction kept 4 bases outside the gene matches. In DNA, the CDR3 is TGTGCCAGCACCCAGGGGGGCGAAGCTTTCTTT. This encodes CASTQGGEAFF.

This clonotype has only a few counts. This rearrangement joins TRBV7-2 to TRBJ2-2; no clear D gene. The CDR3 loop spans 12 amino acids. Germline CDR1 reads SGHTA; CDR2 reads FQGNSA. Trimming took off 3 bases at V and 6 bases at J, with 5 bases between the two ends. CDR3 nucleotide sequence: TGTGCCAGCAGCTTTTTGCCCGGGGAGCTGTTTTTT. Translation: CASSFLPGELFF.

This clonotype was found a few times. The genes are TRBV12-3 or TRBV12-4 and TRBJ1-1, with D possibly TRBD1 on 6 matching bases. This CDR3 is built from 12 residues. Between the trimmed V and J ends, which lost 5 bases and 9 bases, there was a span of 13 bases. The CDR3 reads CASSTSGTQAFF. The DNA for the CDR3 is TGTGCCAGCAGTACCTCTGGGACACAAGCTTTCTTT.

This clonotype appeared many times. The V gene is TRBV2, the J gene TRBJ1-4, with D possibly being TRBD1 (5 bases). Deletions cut 0 bases from V and 12 bases from J, with 17 bases between. The germline CDR1 and CDR2 sequences are SNHLY and FYNNEI. The CDR3 is 15 residues long. CDR3: CASSEARQNLGELFF. The CDR3 region has the DNA TGTGCCAGCAGTGAAGCGCGGCAGAATCTGGGGGAACTGTTTTTT. Filled out from reference TRBV2 and TRBJ1-4, the complete variable domain reads EPEVTQTPSHQVTQMGQEVILRCVPISNHLYFYWYRQILGQKVEFLVSFYNNEISEKSEIFDDQFSVERPDGSNFTLKIRSTKLEDSAMYFCASSEARQNLGELFFGSGTQLSVL.

The chain combines TRBV7-2 with TRBJ1-4; D is perhaps TRBD1 (6 bases). CDR1 is SGHTA and CDR2 is FQGNSA in the germline V gene. Trimming shortened V by 7 bases and J by 7 bases, and 16 bases separated the two germline ends. The CDR3 covers 14 residues. The DNA for the CDR3 is TGTGCCAGCATCCTCCTGACAGGCTCTGAAAAACTGTTTTTT. This gives the protein CASILLTGSEKLFF.